What follows are 24 T cell receptor beta chains derived from one specimen sequenced in a study of vaccination effects on CD4 cells after COVID-19. TCRdb keeps only in-frame clones here, not all; method: immunoSEQ multiplex PCR. The sample contains some 38,000 clones, about 78% of which appear only once. Using viral peptide pools, the ViraFEST assay grew out antigen-specific CD4+ T cells prior to sequencing. Cells that had been cultured for less than eleven days were the source of isolated CD4+ T cells. The infection with SARS-CoV-2 (confirmed by PCR) occurred in this person between March and December 2020. For these receptors, no antigen is known. The source material was CD4+ T cells from PBMCs cultured with HCoV-NL63 spike peptides, sampled before COVID-19 vaccination. These receptors originate from a human donor who had a prior SARS-CoV-2 infection.

V usage is TRBV3-1 (or the pseudogene TRBV3-2) and J usage is TRBJ2-1; the match to TRBD1 covers 8 bases. The CDR3 has 15 amino acids. J was trimmed by 5 bases and V by 8 bases; bases with no gene match: 11. Germline V CDR1 and CDR2: LGHDT, YNNKEL (reference sequence). The CDR3 sequence is CASGGQGLENNEQFF. The CDR3 DNA follows: TGTGCCAGCGGTGGACAGGGCCTAGAAAACAATGAGCAGTTCTTC.

The J gene is TRBJ2-3, the V gene TRBV9; TRBD2 aligns across 9 bases. J was trimmed by 7 bases and V by 4 bases; bases with no gene match: 16. The CDR3 loop spans 17 amino acids. Germline lookup yields CDR1 SGDLS and CDR2 YYNGEE. The CDR3 coding sequence is TGTGCCAGCAGCCCTAGCGGGACCACCCTTTACGGGAATACGCAGTATTTT. Its translation is CASSPSGTTLYGNTQYF.

The chain joins TRBV18 to TRBJ1-2; D is perhaps TRBD1 (5 bases). V dropped 5 bases and J dropped 8 bases, with 18 bases sitting between them. Germline-derived CDR1 and CDR2 are KGHSH and LQKENI. The CDR3 is 14 residues long. The CDR3: CASSSSGPTGGYTF. The CDR3 DNA reads TGTGCCAGCTCATCCTCAGGGCCCACGGGAGGCTACACCTTC.

V usage is TRBV3-1 (or the pseudogene TRBV3-2) and J usage is TRBJ2-5; 13 bases match TRBD2. Germline V CDR1 and CDR2: LGHDT, YNNKEL (reference sequence). The length of the CDR3 is 18 residues. The J segment lost 7 bases and the V segment lost 0 bases, leaving 11 bases of the junction unmatched. CDR3 coding DNA: TGTGCCAGCAGCCAAGAGGCTCGGACTAGCGGGGGACGCGGGACCCAGTACTTC. Protein: CASSQEARTSGGRGTQYF.

This chain links TRBV19 with TRBJ1-2, with D perhaps matching TRBD1 (6 bases). The CDR3 consists of 13 residues. V gave up 5 bases and J gave up 4 bases, with 11 bases separating them. The germline gives CDR1 LNHDA, CDR2 SQIVND (reference sequence). CDR3: CASSPQGFYGYTF. CDR3 coding DNA: TGTGCCAGTAGTCCACAGGGCTTCTATGGCTACACCTTC.

V gene TRBV6-6 combines with J gene TRBJ1-2, with 9 bases that match TRBD1. Trimming cost V 8 bases and J 0 bases; bases outside gene matches: 4. CDR1 is MNHNY and CDR2 is SVGAGI in the germline V gene (reference sequence). The CDR3 is 14 residues long. The CDR3: CASVTGGANYGYTF. CDR3 in DNA: TGTGCCAGCGTAACAGGGGGCGCTAACTATGGCTACACCTTC.

The V call is TRBV30, the J call TRBJ1-1; D is perhaps TRBD1 (5 bases). Germline loops: CDR1 GTSNPN, CDR2 SVGIG (reference sequence). The CDR3 sequence is 13 residues long. Trimming took off 3 bases at V and 0 bases at J, with 8 bases between the two ends. The CDR3 loop is CAWRSGVNTEAFF. CDR3 DNA: TGTGCCTGGAGGTCGGGGGTGAACACTGAAGCTTTCTTT.

The chain is built from TRBV30 and TRBJ1-4, with 7 bases identical to TRBD1. CDR1 and CDR2 (germline): GTSNPN, SVGIG (reference sequence). This CDR3 has 17 residues. Trimming cost V 5 bases and J 6 bases; bases outside gene matches: 18. This CDR3 reads CAWGGRTGASDYEKLFF. The CDR3 DNA reads as TGTGCCTGGGGGGGTCGCACAGGGGCGTCGGATTATGAAAAACTGTTTTTT. Complete variable domain (other parts from reference TRBV30 and TRBJ1-4): SQTIHQWPATLVQPVGSPLSLECTVEGTSNPNLYWYRQAAGRGLQLLFYSVGIGQISSEVPQNLSASRPQDRQFILSSKKLLLSDSGFYLCAWGGRTGASDYEKLFFGSGTQLSVL.

The chain recombines TRBV24-1 with TRBJ1-5; D call uncertain. The CDR3 consists of 13 residues. Germline V lookup: CDR1 KGHDR, CDR2 SFDVKD. Between the trimmed V and J ends, which lost 4 bases and 4 bases, there was a span of 7 bases. This CDR3 is CATSEGGNQPQHF. The CDR3 nucleotides are TGTGCCACCAGTGAGGGTGGGAATCAGCCCCAGCATTTT.

The genes are TRBV11-3 and TRBJ2-5; D is uncertain. CDR3 length: 14 amino acids. Germline-derived CDR1 and CDR2 are SGHNT and YENEEA. V lost 2 bases and J lost 2, with 9 bases in between. In DNA, the CDR3 is TGTGCCAGCAGCTTAAATACTGGGCAAGAGACCCAGTACTTC. This sequence encodes CASSLNTGQETQYF.

The chain joins TRBV3-1 (or the pseudogene TRBV3-2) to TRBJ2-1; 10 bases are shared with TRBD1. Germline values: CDR1 LGHDT, CDR2 YNNKEL (reference sequence). J lost 6 bases, V lost 3 bases, and 8 bases had no gene match. This CDR3 spans 16 amino acids. CDR3 sequence (DNA): TGTGCCAGCAGCCAGGAAAGACAGGGGGCGTTCAATGAGCAGTTCTTC. Translating it yields CASSQERQGAFNEQFF.

This clone was detected only a few times. The gene calls are TRBV19 and TRBJ2-1, with no clear D. Germline V gene lookup returns CDR1 LNHDA and CDR2 SQIVND (reference sequence). V lost 3 bases to trimming and J lost 7 bases, with 4 bases between them. The CDR3 is made up of 11 amino acids. The CDR3 loop is CASSMKNEQFF. CDR3 DNA: TGTGCCAGTAGTATGAAGAATGAGCAGTTCTTC.

Notes on this clone: One end of the junction varies from germline; a read error may be responsible. The chain uses TRBV7-7 and TRBJ2-5, with 9 bases fitting TRBD2. CDR1 SSHAT and CDR2 FNYEAQ come from the germline V gene (reference sequence). CDR3 length: 17 amino acids. CDR3: CASSLAPLAGNQETQYF. The CDR3 DNA follows: TGTGCTAGCAGCTTAGCCCCGCTAGCGGGGAACCAAGAGACCCAGTACTTC.

The chain is built from TRBV6-5 and TRBJ2-7; 7 nucleotides line up with TRBD1. CDR3 length: 15 amino acids. Trimming cost V 0 bases and J 6 bases; bases outside gene matches: 8. Per germline, CDR1 MNHEY and CDR2 SVGAGI. The CDR3: CASSYSRQGVSEQYF. CDR3 coding DNA: TGTGCCAGCAGTTACTCGAGGCAGGGGGTGTCCGAGCAGTACTTC.

The chain uses TRBV9 and TRBJ2-7; TRBD2 aligns across 7 bases. The ends lost 0 bases at V and 3 bases at J; junction bases unmatched: 3. The germline V gene has CDR1 SGDLS and CDR2 YYNGEE. This CDR3 contains 14 residues. CDR3 sequence (DNA): TGTGCCAGCAGCGTAGACTGGGGGGGCTACGAGCAGTACTTC. This encodes CASSVDWGGYEQYF. The full variable domain, with the rest looked up from reference TRBV9 and TRBJ2-7, is DSGVTQTPKHLITATGQRVTLRCSPRSGDLSVYWYQQSLDQGLQFLIQYYNGEERAKGNILERFSAQQFPDLHSELNLSSLELGDSALYFCASSVDWGGYEQYFGPGTRLTVT.

V gene TRBV11-3 combines with J gene TRBJ2-2, with 8 positions matching TRBD1. In germline, CDR1 is SGHNT, CDR2 YENEEA. The length of the CDR3 is 16 residues. Germline trimming cut 5 bases from V and 5 bases from J; bases unmatched to any gene: 10. CDR3 residues: CASSPSGQGRTGELFF. In nucleotides, the CDR3 is TGTGCCAGCAGCCCCAGCGGACAGGGACGGACCGGGGAGCTGTTTTTT.

This chain uses TRBV18 with TRBJ1-2; D might be TRBD1 (5 bases). CDR1 is KGHSH, CDR2 LQKENI, per germline. V lost 4 bases and J lost 5, with 20 bases in between. The CDR3 runs 16 residues. The CDR3 region has the DNA TGTGCCAGCTCACAGGTATACCGGGACCCCACTTATGGCTACACCTTC. Translated: CASSQVYRDPTYGYTF.

In DNA form, the CDR3 reads TGTGCCAGCAGCTTTAGGACAGGGAGTTTTCACTATGGCTACACCTTC. Encoded protein: CASSFRTGSFHYGYTF. V usage is TRBV5-4 and J usage is TRBJ1-2; TRBD1 matches at 8 bases. Germline V gene lookup returns CDR1 SGHNT and CDR2 YYREEE (reference sequence). The ends lost 2 bases at V and 3 bases at J; junction bases unmatched: 9. CDR3 length: 16 residues.

The chain carries TRBV7-9 and TRBJ2-1; 12 bases are shared with TRBD2. The CDR3 sequence is 15 residues long. Germline V gene sequence: CDR1 SEHNR, CDR2 FQNEAQ (reference sequence). The V and J ends lost 4 bases and 9 bases, in that order; junction bases with no gene match: 7. CDR3 nucleotides: TGTGCCAGCAGCTCTACTAGCGGGGGGCCCCTTGAGCAGTTCTTC. It is translated as CASSSTSGGPLEQFF.

The gene calls are TRBV5-1 and TRBJ1-1; 7 nucleotides align to TRBD1. The CDR3 spans 15 residues. V shed 4 bases and J 4 bases; nucleotides not matched to a gene: 10. CDR1 and CDR2 from the germline V gene are SGHRS and YFSETQ. The CDR3 DNA is TGCGCCAGCAGCCCGACCAACAGGGGTGGCACTGAAGCTTTCTTT. Amino acid sequence: CASSPTNRGGTEAFF.

This chain joins TRBV2 and TRBJ1-5; the D is unclear. Trimming stripped 4 bases from V and 0 bases from J, with 22 bases between. Germline V gene lookup returns CDR1 SNHLY and CDR2 FYNNEI. The CDR3 runs to 19 residues. The CDR3 nucleotides are TGTGCCAGCAGTGTGGGATTATCGGACCCTGCCTATAGCAATCAGCCCCAGCATTTT. Protein: CASSVGLSDPAYSNQPQHF.

The gene calls are TRBV3-1 (or the pseudogene TRBV3-2) and TRBJ2-7; TRBD2 agrees at 9 bases. Germline V lookup: CDR1 LGHDT, CDR2 YNNKEL (reference sequence). The CDR3 covers 17 residues. V was clipped by 4 bases and J by 3 bases; unmatched bases: 13. The CDR3 sequence: CASSPTTPGLAVYEQYF. Here the CDR3 DNA reads TGTGCCAGCAGCCCAACGACTCCGGGACTAGCTGTCTACGAGCAGTACTTC.

This clone came up a few times. The V gene is TRBV25-1, the J gene TRBJ2-5; 7 positions agree with TRBD1. The germline V gene encodes CDR1 MGHDK and CDR2 SYGVNS. This CDR3 comprises 13 residues. V shed 7 bases and J 5 bases; nucleotides not matched to a gene: 7. This CDR3 is CASTQGGRETQYF. Written as DNA, the CDR3 is TGTGCCAGCACTCAAGGGGGCAGGGAGACCCAGTACTTC.

There are a few counts of this clone. The J gene is TRBJ2-7, the V gene TRBV25-1; D not resolved. The ends were cut back, 5 bases at V and 2 bases at J, with 13 bases in the middle. The CDR3 contains 14 residues. The germline V gene has CDR1 MGHDK and CDR2 SYGVNS. CDR3 amino acids: CASSNPTGTYEQYF. The CDR3 DNA reads TGTGCCAGCAGTAACCCGACGGGTACCTACGAGCAGTACTTC.